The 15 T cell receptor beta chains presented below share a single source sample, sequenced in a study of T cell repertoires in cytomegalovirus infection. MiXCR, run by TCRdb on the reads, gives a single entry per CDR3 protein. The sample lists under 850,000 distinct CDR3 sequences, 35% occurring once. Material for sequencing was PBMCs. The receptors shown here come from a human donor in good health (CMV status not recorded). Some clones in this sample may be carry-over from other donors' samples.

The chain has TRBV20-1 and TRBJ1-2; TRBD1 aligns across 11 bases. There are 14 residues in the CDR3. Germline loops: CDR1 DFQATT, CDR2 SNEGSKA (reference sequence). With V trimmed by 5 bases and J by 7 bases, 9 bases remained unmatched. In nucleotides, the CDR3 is TGCAGTGCTGATAAAAGGACAGGGGGCACTGGCTACACCTTC. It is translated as CSADKRTGGTGYTF.

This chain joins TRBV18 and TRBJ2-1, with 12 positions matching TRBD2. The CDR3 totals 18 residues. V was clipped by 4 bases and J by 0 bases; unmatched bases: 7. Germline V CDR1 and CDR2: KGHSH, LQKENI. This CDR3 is CASSQILAGGPSYNEQFF. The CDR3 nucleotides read TGTGCCAGCTCACAAATACTAGCGGGAGGCCCCTCCTACAATGAGCAGTTCTTC.

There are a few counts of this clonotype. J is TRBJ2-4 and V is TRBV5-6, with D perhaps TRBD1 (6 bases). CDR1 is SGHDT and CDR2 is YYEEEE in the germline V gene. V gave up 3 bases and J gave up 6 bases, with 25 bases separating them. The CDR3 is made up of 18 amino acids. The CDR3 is CASSWTRDTITRRNIQYF. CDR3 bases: TGTGCCAGCAGCTGGACGAGGGACACCATAACGAGGAGAAACATTCAGTACTTC.

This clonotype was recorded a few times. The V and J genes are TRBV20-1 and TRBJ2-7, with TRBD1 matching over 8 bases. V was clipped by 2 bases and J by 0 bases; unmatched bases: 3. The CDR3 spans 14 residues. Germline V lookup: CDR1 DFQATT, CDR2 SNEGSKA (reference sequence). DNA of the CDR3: TGCAGTGCTAGAAGGGACAGGCCCTCCTACGAGCAGTACTTC. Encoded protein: CSARRDRPSYEQYF.

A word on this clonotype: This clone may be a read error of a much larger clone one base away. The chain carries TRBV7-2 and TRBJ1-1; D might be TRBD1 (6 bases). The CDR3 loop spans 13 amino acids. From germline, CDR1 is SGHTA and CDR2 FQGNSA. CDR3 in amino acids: CASSQGHKTEAVF. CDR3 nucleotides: TGTGCCAGCAGCCAGGGACATAAAACTGAAGCTGTCTTT.

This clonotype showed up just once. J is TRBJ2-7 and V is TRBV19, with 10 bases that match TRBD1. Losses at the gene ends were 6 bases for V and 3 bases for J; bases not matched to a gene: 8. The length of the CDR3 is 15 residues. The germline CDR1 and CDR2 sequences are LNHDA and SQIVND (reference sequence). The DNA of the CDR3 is TGTGCCAGTAGACCTCGGACAGGGGGTATCTACGAGCAGTACTTC. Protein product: CASRPRTGGIYEQYF.

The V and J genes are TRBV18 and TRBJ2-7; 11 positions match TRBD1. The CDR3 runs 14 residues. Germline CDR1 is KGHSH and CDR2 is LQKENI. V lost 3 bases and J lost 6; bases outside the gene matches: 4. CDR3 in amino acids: CASSPGQGGGEQYF. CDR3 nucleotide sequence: TGTGCCAGCTCACCGGGACAGGGGGGAGGCGAGCAGTACTTC.

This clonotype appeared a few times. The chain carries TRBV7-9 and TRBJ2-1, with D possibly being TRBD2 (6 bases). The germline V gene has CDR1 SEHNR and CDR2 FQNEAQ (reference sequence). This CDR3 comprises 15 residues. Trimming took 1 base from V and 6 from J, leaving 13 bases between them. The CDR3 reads CASSLDAGMGNEQFF. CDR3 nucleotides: TGTGCCAGCAGCTTAGACGCGGGAATGGGCAATGAGCAGTTCTTC.

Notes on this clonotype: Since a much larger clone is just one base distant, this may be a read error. The CDR3 loop is CASSSGPNYGYNF. For the CDR3, the DNA is TGTGCCAGCAGCTCCGGGCCTAACTATGGCTACAACTTC. The chain joins TRBV7-2 to TRBJ1-2; unclear D gene. This CDR3 is 13 amino acids long. Looked up from germline, CDR1 is SGHTA and CDR2 is FQGNSA.

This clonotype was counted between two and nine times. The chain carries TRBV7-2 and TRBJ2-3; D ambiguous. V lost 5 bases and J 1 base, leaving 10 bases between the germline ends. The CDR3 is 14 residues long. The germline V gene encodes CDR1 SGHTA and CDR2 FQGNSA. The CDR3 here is CASSKRQGTDTQYF. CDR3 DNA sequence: TGTGCCAGCAGCAAAAGGCAGGGCACAGATACGCAGTATTTT.

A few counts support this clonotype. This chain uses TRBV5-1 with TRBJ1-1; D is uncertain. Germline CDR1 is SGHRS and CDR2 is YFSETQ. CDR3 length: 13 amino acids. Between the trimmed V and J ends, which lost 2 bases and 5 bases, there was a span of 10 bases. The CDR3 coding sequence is TGCGCCAGCAGCTTAATCGGGAAGACTGAAGCTTTCTTT. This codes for CASSLIGKTEAFF. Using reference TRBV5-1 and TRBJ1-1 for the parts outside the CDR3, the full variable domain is KAGVTQTPRYLIKTRGQQVTLSCSPISGHRSVSWYQQTPGQGLQFLFEYFSETQRNKGNFPGRFSGRQFSNSRSEMNVSTLELGDSALYLCASSLIGKTEAFFGQGTRLTVV.

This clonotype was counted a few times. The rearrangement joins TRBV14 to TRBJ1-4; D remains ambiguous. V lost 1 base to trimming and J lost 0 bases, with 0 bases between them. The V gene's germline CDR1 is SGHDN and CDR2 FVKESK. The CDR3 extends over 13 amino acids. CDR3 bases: TGTGCCAGCAGCCAAGCAACTAATGAAAAACTGTTTTTT. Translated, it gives CASSQATNEKLFF. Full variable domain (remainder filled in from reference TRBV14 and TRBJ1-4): EAGVTQFPSHSVIEKGQTVTLRCDPISGHDNLYWYRRVMGKEIKFLLHFVKESKQDESGMPNNRFLAERTGGTYSTLKVQPAELEDSGVYFCASSQATNEKLFFGSGTQLSVL.

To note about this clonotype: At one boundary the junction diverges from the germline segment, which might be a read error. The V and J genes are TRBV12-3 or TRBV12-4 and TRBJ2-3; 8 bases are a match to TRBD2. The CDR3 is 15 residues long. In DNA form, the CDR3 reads TGTGACAGCAGTTTGGCGGGGGGAAGCACAGATACGCAGTATTTT. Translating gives CDSSLAGGSTDTQYF.

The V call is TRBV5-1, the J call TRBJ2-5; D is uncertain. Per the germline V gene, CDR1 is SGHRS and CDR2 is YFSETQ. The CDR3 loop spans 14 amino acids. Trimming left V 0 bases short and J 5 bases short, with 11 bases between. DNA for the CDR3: TGCGCCAGCAGCTTGGATAGCCCCCGCGAGACCCAGTACTTC. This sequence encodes CASSLDSPRETQYF.

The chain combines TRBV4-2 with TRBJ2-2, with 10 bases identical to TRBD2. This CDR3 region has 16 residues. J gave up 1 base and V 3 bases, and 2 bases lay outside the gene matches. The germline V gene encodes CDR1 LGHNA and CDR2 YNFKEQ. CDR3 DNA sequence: TGTGCCAGCAGCCATGGACTAGCGGTGAACACCGGGGAGCTGTTTTTT. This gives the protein CASSHGLAVNTGELFF.